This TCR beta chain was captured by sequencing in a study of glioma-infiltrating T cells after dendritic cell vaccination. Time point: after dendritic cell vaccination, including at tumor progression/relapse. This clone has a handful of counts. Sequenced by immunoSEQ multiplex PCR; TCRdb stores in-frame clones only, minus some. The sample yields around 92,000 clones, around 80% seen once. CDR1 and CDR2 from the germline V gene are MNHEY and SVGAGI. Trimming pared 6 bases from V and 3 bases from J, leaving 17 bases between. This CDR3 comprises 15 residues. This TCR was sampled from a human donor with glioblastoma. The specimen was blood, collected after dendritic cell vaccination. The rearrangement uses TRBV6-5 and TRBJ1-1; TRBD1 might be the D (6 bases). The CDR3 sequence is CASSQTTPGDTEAFF. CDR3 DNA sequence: TGTGCCAGCAGCCAGACCACTCCAGGGGACACTGAAGCTTTCTTT.